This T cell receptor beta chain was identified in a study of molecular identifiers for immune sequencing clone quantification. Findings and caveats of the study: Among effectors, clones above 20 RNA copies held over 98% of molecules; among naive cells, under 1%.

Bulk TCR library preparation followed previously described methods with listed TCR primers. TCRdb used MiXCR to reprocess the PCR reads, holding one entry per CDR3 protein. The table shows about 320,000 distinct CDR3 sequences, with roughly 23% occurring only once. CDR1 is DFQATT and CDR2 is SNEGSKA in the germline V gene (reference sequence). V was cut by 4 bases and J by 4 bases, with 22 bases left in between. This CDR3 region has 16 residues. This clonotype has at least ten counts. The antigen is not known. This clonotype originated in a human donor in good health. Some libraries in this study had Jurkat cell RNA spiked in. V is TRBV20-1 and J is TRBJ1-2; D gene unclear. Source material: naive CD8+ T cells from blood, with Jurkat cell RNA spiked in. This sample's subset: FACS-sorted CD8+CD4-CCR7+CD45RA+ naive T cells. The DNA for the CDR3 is TGCAGTGCTACCGACCGATATCGGTTGAACCGCTATGGCTACACCTTC. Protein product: CSATDRYRLNRYGYTF.